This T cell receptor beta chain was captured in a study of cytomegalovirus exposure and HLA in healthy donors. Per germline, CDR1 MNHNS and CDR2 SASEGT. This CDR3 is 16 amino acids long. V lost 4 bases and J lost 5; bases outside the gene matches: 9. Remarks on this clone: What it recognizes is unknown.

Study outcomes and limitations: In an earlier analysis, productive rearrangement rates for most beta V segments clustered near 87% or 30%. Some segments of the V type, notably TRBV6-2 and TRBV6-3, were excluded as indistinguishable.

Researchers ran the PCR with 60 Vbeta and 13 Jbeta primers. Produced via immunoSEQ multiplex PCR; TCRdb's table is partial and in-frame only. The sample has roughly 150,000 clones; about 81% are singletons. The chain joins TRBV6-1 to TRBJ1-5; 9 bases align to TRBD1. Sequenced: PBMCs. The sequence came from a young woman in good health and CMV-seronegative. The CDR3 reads CASSGDRDRVYQPQHF. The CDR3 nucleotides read TGTGCCAGCAGTGGGGACCGGGACAGGGTTTATCAGCCCCAGCATTTT.